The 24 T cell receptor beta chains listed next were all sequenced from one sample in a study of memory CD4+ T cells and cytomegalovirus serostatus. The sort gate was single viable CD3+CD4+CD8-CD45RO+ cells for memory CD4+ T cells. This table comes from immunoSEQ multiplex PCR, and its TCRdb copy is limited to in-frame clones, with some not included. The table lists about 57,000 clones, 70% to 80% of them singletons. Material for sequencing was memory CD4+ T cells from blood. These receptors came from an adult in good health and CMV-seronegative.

CDR3: CASSLGQLLMNTEAFF. The DNA of the CDR3 is TGTGCCAGCAGCTTGGGACAGCTACTCATGAACACTGAAGCTTTCTTT. V is TRBV5-6 and J is TRBJ1-1; a weak D match, TRBD1 (5 bases). The CDR3 sequence is 16 residues long. Germline V lookup: CDR1 SGHDT, CDR2 YYEEEE. V lost 0 bases and J 0 bases, leaving 12 bases between the germline ends.

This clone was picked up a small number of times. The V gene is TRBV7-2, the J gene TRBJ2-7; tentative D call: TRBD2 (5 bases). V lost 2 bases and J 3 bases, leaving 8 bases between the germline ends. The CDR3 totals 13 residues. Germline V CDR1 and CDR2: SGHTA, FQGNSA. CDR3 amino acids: CASSLQRDYEQYF. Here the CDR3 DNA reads TGTGCCAGCAGCTTACAACGGGACTACGAGCAGTACTTC.

CDR3: CASSFGGINTGELFF. In DNA, the CDR3 is TGTGCCAGCAGCTTCGGTGGGATAAACACCGGGGAGCTGTTTTTT. The chain employs TRBV5-6 and TRBJ2-2; D unclear. The CDR3 runs to 15 residues. V was shortened by 2 bases and J by 2 bases, with 10 bases between the two germline ends. The germline CDR1 and CDR2 sequences are SGHDT and YYEEEE.

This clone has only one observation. CDR3 bases: TGTGCCAGCAGTTTCGGGGTTCCCGAGCAGTACTTC. It encodes CASSFGVPEQYF. This sequence joins TRBV28 and TRBJ2-7; possibly TRBD2 for D (5 bases). V lost 3 bases and J 6 bases, leaving 9 bases between the germline ends. Germline V CDR1 and CDR2: MDHEN, SYDVKM. The CDR3 consists of 12 residues.

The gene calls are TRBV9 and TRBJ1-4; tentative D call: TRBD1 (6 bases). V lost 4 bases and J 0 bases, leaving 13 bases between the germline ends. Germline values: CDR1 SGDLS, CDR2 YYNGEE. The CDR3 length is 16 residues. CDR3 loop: CASSPRGGATNEKLFF. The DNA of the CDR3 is TGTGCCAGCAGCCCGCGAGGGGGAGCAACTAATGAAAAACTGTTTTTT.

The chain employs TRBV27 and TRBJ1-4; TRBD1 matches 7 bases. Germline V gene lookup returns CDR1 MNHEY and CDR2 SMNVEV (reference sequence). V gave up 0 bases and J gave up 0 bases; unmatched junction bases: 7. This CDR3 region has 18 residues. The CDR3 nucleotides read TGTGCCAGCAGTTTATCGCCCCCGGGACAGACAACTAATGAAAAACTGTTTTTT. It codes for CASSLSPPGQTTNEKLFF.

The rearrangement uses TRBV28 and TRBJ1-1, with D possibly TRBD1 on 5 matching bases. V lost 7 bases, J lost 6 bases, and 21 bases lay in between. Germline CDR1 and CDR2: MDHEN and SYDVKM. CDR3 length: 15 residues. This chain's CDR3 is CASIRGGGSVSEAFF. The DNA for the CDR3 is TGTGCCAGCATCCGTGGCGGGGGTAGCGTTTCTGAAGCTTTCTTT.

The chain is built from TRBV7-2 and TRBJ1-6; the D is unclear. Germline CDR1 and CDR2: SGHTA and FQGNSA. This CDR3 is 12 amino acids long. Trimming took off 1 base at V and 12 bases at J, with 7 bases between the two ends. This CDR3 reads CASSLDIGPLHF. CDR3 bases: TGTGCCAGCAGCTTAGATATAGGACCCCTCCACTTT.

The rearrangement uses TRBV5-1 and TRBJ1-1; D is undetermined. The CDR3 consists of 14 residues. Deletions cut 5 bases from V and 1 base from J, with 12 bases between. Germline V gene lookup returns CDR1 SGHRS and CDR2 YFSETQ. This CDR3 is CASSREGPNTEAFF. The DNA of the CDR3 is TGCGCCAGCAGTCGTGAAGGGCCGAACACTGAAGCTTTCTTT.

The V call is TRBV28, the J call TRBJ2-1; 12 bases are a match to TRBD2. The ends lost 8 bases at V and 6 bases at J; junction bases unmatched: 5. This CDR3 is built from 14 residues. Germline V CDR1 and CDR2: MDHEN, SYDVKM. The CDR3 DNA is TGTGCCAGCCCTAGCGGGAGGGCCGTCAATGAGCAGTTCTTC. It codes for CASPSGRAVNEQFF.

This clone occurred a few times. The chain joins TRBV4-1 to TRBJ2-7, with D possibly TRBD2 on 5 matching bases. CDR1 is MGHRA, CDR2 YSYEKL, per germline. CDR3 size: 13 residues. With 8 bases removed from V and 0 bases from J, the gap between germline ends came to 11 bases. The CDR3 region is CASAEDFSYEQYF. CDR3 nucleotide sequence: TGCGCCAGCGCGGAGGACTTCTCCTACGAGCAGTACTTC.

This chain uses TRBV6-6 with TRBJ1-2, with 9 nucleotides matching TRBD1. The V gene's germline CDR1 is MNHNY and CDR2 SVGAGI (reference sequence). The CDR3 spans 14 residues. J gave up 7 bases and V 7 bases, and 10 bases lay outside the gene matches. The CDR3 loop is CASTPGTGLSGYTF. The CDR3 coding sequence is TGTGCCAGCACCCCCGGGACAGGGTTGAGTGGCTACACCTTC.

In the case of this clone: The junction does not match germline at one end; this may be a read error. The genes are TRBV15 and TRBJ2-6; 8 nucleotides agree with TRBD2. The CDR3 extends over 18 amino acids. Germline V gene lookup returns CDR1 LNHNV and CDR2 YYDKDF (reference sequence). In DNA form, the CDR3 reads TGTGCCGCCAGCAGCCCCCTGGCGGGAGGTGGTGGGGCCAACGTCCTGACTTTC. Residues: CAASSPLAGGGGANVLTF.

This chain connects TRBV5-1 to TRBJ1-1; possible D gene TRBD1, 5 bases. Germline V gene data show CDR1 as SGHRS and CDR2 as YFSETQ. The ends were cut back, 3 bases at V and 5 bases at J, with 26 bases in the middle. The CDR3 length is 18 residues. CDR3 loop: CASSSPPGGGSRVTEAFF. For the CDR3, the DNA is TGCGCCAGCAGCTCCCCCCCGGGTGGGGGTAGTCGGGTTACTGAAGCTTTCTTT.

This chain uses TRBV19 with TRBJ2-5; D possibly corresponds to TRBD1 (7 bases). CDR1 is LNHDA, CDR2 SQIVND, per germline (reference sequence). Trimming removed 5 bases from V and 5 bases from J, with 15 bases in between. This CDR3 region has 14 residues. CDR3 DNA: TGTGCCAGTAGTTTCAGGGGGAGGCGGGAGACCCAGTACTTC. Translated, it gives CASSFRGRRETQYF. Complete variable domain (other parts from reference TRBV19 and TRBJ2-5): DGGITQSPKYLFRKEGQNVTLSCEQNLNHDAMYWYRQDPGQGLRLIYYSQIVNDFQKGDIAEGYSVSREKKESFPLTVTSAQKNPTAFYLCASSFRGRRETQYFGPGTRLLVL.

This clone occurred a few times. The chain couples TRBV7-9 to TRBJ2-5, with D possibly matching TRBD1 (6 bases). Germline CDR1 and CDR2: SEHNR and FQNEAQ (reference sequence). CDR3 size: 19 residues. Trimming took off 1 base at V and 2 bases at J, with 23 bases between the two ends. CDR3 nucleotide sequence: TGTGCCAGCAGCTTAGGGGTTCTGAAAGGACAGACCAGACAAGAGACCCAGTACTTC. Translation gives CASSLGVLKGQTRQETQYF.

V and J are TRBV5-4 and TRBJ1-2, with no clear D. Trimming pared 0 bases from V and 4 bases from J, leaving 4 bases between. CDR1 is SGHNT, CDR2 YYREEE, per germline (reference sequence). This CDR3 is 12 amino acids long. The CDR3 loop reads CASSLAGYGYTF. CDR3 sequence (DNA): TGTGCCAGCAGCTTGGCCGGCTATGGCTACACCTTC.

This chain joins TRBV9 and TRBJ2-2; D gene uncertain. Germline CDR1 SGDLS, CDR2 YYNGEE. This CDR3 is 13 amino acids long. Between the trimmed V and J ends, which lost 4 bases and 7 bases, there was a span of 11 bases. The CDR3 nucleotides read TGTGCCAGCAGCCTAGACCTGGGCGGGGAGCTGTTTTTT. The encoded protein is CASSLDLGGELFF.

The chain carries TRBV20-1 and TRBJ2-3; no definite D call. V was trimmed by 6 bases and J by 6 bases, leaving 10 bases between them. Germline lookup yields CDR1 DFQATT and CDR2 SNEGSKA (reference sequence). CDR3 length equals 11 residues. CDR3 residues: CSANLGDTQYF. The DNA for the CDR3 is TGCAGTGCCAACCTGGGGGATACGCAGTATTTT.

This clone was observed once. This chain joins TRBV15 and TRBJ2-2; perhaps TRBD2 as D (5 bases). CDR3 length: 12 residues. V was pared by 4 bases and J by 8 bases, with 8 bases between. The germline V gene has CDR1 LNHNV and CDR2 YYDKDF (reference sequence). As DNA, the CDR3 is TGTGCCACCAGCATCCGAGGGGGGGAGCTGTTTTTT. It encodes CATSIRGGELFF.

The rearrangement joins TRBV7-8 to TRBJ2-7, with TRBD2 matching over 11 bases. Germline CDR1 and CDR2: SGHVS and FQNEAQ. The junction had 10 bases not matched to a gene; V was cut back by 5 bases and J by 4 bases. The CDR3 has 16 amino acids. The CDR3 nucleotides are TGTGCCAGCAGCCCTGAGTTAGCGGGGGGGAAATACGAGCAGTACTTC. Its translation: CASSPELAGGKYEQYF.

This CDR3 reads CASSRGPLSDYGYTF. Written as DNA, the CDR3 is TGCGCCAGCAGCCGGGGACCTTTAAGCGACTATGGCTACACCTTC. This rearrangement joins TRBV4-1 to TRBJ1-2; possible D gene TRBD1, 5 bases. The CDR3 is 15 residues long. The germline V gene has CDR1 MGHRA and CDR2 YSYEKL. Trimming left V 4 bases short and J 3 bases short, with 15 bases between.

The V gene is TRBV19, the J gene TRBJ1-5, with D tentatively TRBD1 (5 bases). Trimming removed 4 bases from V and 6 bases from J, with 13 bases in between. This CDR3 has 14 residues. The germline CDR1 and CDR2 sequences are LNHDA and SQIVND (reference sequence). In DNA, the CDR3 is TGTGCCAGTAGTAACGACGGGACGCGTCAGCCCCAGCATTTT. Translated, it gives CASSNDGTRQPQHF.

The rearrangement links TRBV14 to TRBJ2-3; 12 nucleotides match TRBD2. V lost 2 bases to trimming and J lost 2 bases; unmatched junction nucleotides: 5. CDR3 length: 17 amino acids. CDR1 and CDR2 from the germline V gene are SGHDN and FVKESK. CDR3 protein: CASSQMGLAGLTDTQYF. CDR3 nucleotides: TGTGCCAGCAGCCAAATGGGACTAGCGGGCCTCACAGATACGCAGTATTTT.